This T cell receptor (beta chain) was identified during a study of blood T cell repertoires in COVID-19. As for the study in general: COVID-19 samples from acute and convalescent phases originated in the United States, Italy and Spain. PBMCs, B-cell-depleted T cells, or T cells were the source of the cDNA or gDNA that made up the material.

In the original workflow: Reference gene primers were amplified, and this amplification served to estimate nucleated cell counts. Assay used: immunoSEQ multiplex PCR; TCRdb lists only in-frame clones, some missing. V, J and clone size derive from that table, while D and trimming were established from the DNA sequence. Here the sample spans 140,000 or so clones, around 80% being singletons. Trimming stripped 9 bases from V and 2 bases from J, with 17 bases between. Germline V gene data show CDR1 as KGHDR and CDR2 as SFDVKD. The CDR3 is 15 residues long. Specimen: peripheral blood. The source is a man aged 50 to 60 with acute or convalescent COVID-19. V is TRBV24-1 and J is TRBJ2-3; maybe TRBD2 (6 bases). CDR3 in DNA: TGTGCCACCGGGCCGGCTAGCGTCTACACAGATACGCAGTATTTT. It translates to CATGPASVYTDTQYF.